These 26 T cell receptor beta chains were all obtained from the same sample, sequenced in a study of cytomegalovirus exposure and HLA in healthy donors. The PCR contained 60 Vbeta and 13 Jbeta primers. Measured with immunoSEQ multiplex PCR; TCRdb has only the in-frame clones, and not every one. The table has around 200,000 clones, 65% to 85% seen once; the top ten hold over 1.5%. Sequencing was done on a sample of PBMCs. These receptor sequences come from a woman between 18 and 29 years old in good health and CMV-seronegative.

The chain links TRBV25-1 to TRBJ1-2; D possibly corresponds to TRBD1 (6 bases). In germline, CDR1 is MGHDK, CDR2 SYGVNS. Between the trimmed V and J ends, which lost 9 bases and 7 bases, there was a span of 12 bases. CDR3 length equals 11 residues. The CDR3 protein is CASDQGFGYTF. CDR3 nucleotides: TGTGCCAGTGACCAGGGGTTTGGCTACACCTTC.

This chain links TRBV5-6 with TRBJ1-1; 7 nucleotides align to TRBD1. The CDR3 is 15 residues long. In germline, CDR1 is SGHDT, CDR2 YYEEEE. The V segment lost 1 base and the J segment 0 bases; nucleotides outside the gene matches: 3. The CDR3 is CASSLLDRMNTEAFF. DNA of the CDR3: TGTGCCAGCAGCTTGCTGGACAGGATGAACACTGAAGCTTTCTTT.

In this sample, this clone turned up a few times. The chain links TRBV4-1 to TRBJ1-5; 7 bases align to TRBD1. The V and J ends lost 3 bases and 7 bases, in that order; junction bases with no gene match: 6. CDR3 length: 14 residues. Germline V gene lookup returns CDR1 MGHRA and CDR2 YSYEKL. CDR3 in DNA: TGCGCCAGCAGCCATCCAGACAGGGCACAGCCCCAGCATTTT. Translating gives CASSHPDRAQPQHF.

The rearrangement joins TRBV7-9 to TRBJ1-3, with D perhaps matching TRBD1 (5 bases). This CDR3 contains 16 residues. V was trimmed by 5 bases and J by 0 bases, leaving 14 bases between them. Germline V gene sequence: CDR1 SEHNR, CDR2 FQNEAQ (reference sequence). The CDR3 nucleotides are TGTGCCAGCAGCCCCCAACCGGGACTCTCTGGAAACACCATATATTTT. Translating gives CASSPQPGLSGNTIYF.

V and J are TRBV4-1 and TRBJ1-1; TRBD1 aligns across 7 bases. The V segment lost 4 bases and the J segment 3 bases; nucleotides outside the gene matches: 17. Per the germline V gene, CDR1 is MGHRA and CDR2 is YSYEKL. The CDR3 length is 18 residues. CDR3 region: CASSPSYYPTGWDTEAFF. The CDR3 DNA follows: TGCGCCAGCAGCCCAAGTTATTATCCGACAGGGTGGGACACTGAAGCTTTCTTT.

The rearrangement uses TRBV7-2 and TRBJ1-2; a weak D match, TRBD1 (5 bases). The germline gives CDR1 SGHTA, CDR2 FQGNSA. CDR3 length: 17 residues. Trimming stripped 1 base from V and 3 bases from J, with 18 bases between. The CDR3 loop is CASSLGSGGGLDYGYTF. The DNA of the CDR3 is TGTGCCAGCAGCTTAGGTTCCGGGGGAGGCCTGGACTATGGCTACACCTTC.

This chain uses TRBV19 with TRBJ2-7; 7 positions match TRBD2. The trim removed 5 bases at V and 4 bases at J, leaving 8 bases unmatched. The germline gives CDR1 LNHDA, CDR2 SQIVND (reference sequence). This CDR3 is built from 14 residues. The CDR3 here is CASSSLTGGYEQYF. In DNA form, the CDR3 reads TGTGCCAGTAGTTCTTTGACGGGGGGATACGAGCAGTACTTC. The whole variable domain, filled in from reference TRBV19 and TRBJ2-7, reads DGGITQSPKYLFRKEGQNVTLSCEQNLNHDAMYWYRQDPGQGLRLIYYSQIVNDFQKGDIAEGYSVSREKKESFPLTVTSAQKNPTAFYLCASSSLTGGYEQYFGPGTRLTVT.

This clone was recorded a few times. The chain combines TRBV27 with TRBJ2-7; 7 positions match TRBD2. The V and J ends lost 3 bases and 0 bases, in that order; junction bases with no gene match: 8. The CDR3 is 16 amino acids. The germline gives CDR1 MNHEY, CDR2 SMNVEV (reference sequence). CDR3 in amino acids: CASSLGGNPSSYEQYF. The CDR3 nucleotides are TGTGCCAGCAGTTTGGGGGGGAACCCTAGCTCCTACGAGCAGTACTTC.

The rearrangement links TRBV7-3 to TRBJ2-3, with unresolved D. Per the germline V gene, CDR1 is SGHTA and CDR2 is FQGTGA. Trimming pared 1 base from V and 0 bases from J, leaving 5 bases between. The CDR3 extends over 14 amino acids. The chain's CDR3 is CASSLIPSTDTQYF. The CDR3 coding sequence is TGTGCCAGCAGCTTAATTCCAAGCACAGATACGCAGTATTTT.

The chain joins TRBV4-1 to TRBJ1-1, with a tentative D call TRBD1 (5 bases). The CDR3 runs 16 residues. Trimming left V 1 base short and J 1 base short, with 13 bases between. The germline CDR1 and CDR2 sequences are MGHRA and YSYEKL. As DNA, the CDR3 is TGCGCCAGCAGCCAAGTCTATCAGGGCGGGAACACTGAAGCTTTCTTT. Translation gives CASSQVYQGGNTEAFF.

This clone was found once. This sequence joins TRBV30 and TRBJ2-1; 11 nucleotides line up with TRBD2. Looked up from germline, CDR1 is GTSNPN and CDR2 is SVGIG (reference sequence). The CDR3 contains 15 residues. With V trimmed by 4 bases and J by 10 bases, 12 bases remained unmatched. CDR3 DNA sequence: TGTGCCTGGATGGGACTAGCGGTTCCCATCGGCGAGCAGTTCTTC. Translating it yields CAWMGLAVPIGEQFF.

The sample holds a few counts of this clone. V gene TRBV7-9 combines with J gene TRBJ1-5; TRBD1 agrees at 10 bases. The germline V gene encodes CDR1 SEHNR and CDR2 FQNEAQ (reference sequence). After removal of 5 bases from V and 3 bases from J, the junction contained 4 bases not matched to a gene. CDR3 length equals 15 residues. Here the CDR3 DNA reads TGTGCCAGCAGCAAGGGACAGGGGACCAATCAGCCCCAGCATTTT. This gives the protein CASSKGQGTNQPQHF.

V and J are TRBV9 and TRBJ1-1; a weak D match, TRBD1 (5 bases). V was clipped by 3 bases and J by 2 bases, with 11 bases between them. Per germline, CDR1 SGDLS and CDR2 YYNGEE. The CDR3 is made up of 14 amino acids. CDR3 bases: TGTGCCAGCAGCGCCCACCAGGGAAACACTGAAGCTTTCTTT. Translated, it gives CASSAHQGNTEAFF. Combining the CDR3 with reference TRBV9 and TRBJ1-1 gives the whole variable domain DSGVTQTPKHLITATGQRVTLRCSPRSGDLSVYWYQQSLDQGLQFLIQYYNGEERAKGNILERFSAQQFPDLHSELNLSSLELGDSALYFCASSAHQGNTEAFFGQGTRLTVV.

This clone was detected once. The genes are TRBV27 and TRBJ1-5, with TRBD1 matching 7 bases. Looked up from germline, CDR1 is MNHEY and CDR2 is SMNVEV (reference sequence). The CDR3 has 15 amino acids. Germline trimming cut 5 bases from V and 5 bases from J; bases unmatched to any gene: 9. DNA for the CDR3: TGTGCCAGCAGTACCAGTCAGGGGGAGGATCAGCCCCAGCATTTT. This sequence encodes CASSTSQGEDQPQHF.

V and J are TRBV5-1 and TRBJ1-1; D ambiguous. The CDR3 runs to 14 residues. V lost 4 bases to trimming and J lost 1 base, with 11 bases between them. Per the germline V gene, CDR1 is SGHRS and CDR2 is YFSETQ. CDR3 DNA sequence: TGCGCCAGCAGCCCGCAGACGGGGAACACTGAAGCTTTCTTT. It codes for CASSPQTGNTEAFF.

The chain uses TRBV9 and TRBJ1-6, with TRBD1 matching 9 bases. There are 15 residues in the CDR3. The germline V gene encodes CDR1 SGDLS and CDR2 YYNGEE. With V trimmed by 4 bases and J by 7 bases, 6 bases remained unmatched. For the CDR3, the DNA is TGTGCCAGCAGCCAAACAGGGGGCGTGAATTCACCCCTCCACTTT. Protein sequence: CASSQTGGVNSPLHF.

The V call is TRBV19, the J call TRBJ2-1; 11 positions match TRBD2. The V gene's germline CDR1 is LNHDA and CDR2 SQIVND (reference sequence). The CDR3 consists of 11 residues. CDR3 DNA sequence: TGTGCTAGCGGGAGGGCCAATGAGCAGTTCTTC. Encoded protein: CASGRANEQFF.

The V and J genes are TRBV28 and TRBJ2-1; perhaps TRBD1 as D (5 bases). Germline loops: CDR1 MDHEN, CDR2 SYDVKM. There are 12 residues in the CDR3. Between the trimmed V and J ends, which lost 6 bases and 5 bases, there was a span of 8 bases. In nucleotides, the CDR3 is TGTGCCAGCAGACAGACAGACAATGAGCAGTTCTTC. This sequence encodes CASRQTDNEQFF.

The chain carries TRBV30 and TRBJ2-3, with D possibly TRBD1 on 5 matching bases. V lost 8 bases and J lost 0, with 15 bases in between. Looked up from germline, CDR1 is GTSNPN and CDR2 is SVGIG (reference sequence). The CDR3 sequence is 14 residues long. In nucleotides, the CDR3 is TGTGCCGAAGGGGCTAGAGAAAGCACAGATACGCAGTATTTT. The encoded protein is CAEGARESTDTQYF. The entire variable domain, with the rest obtained from reference TRBV30 and TRBJ2-3, is as follows: SQTIHQWPATLVQPVGSPLSLECTVEGTSNPNLYWYRQAAGRGLQLLFYSVGIGQISSEVPQNLSASRPQDRQFILSSKKLLLSDSGFYLCAEGARESTDTQYFGPGTRLTVL.

The J gene is TRBJ1-3, the V gene TRBV28; D call uncertain. This CDR3 is 14 amino acids long. Trimming removed 6 bases at V and 4 bases at J, with 13 bases between. Germline lookup yields CDR1 MDHEN and CDR2 SYDVKM. CDR3 bases: TGTGCCAGCAGGAGTGCCTCCCCGGGAAACACCATATATTTT. Protein: CASRSASPGNTIYF.

CDR3 DNA sequence: TGCGCCAGCAAAACCGGGACAGGGCTGTACAATGAGCAGTTCTTC. It yields the protein CASKTGTGLYNEQFF. V gene TRBV5-1 combines with J gene TRBJ2-1; TRBD1 matches 9 bases. The CDR3 is made up of 15 amino acids. Germline V gene data show CDR1 as SGHRS and CDR2 as YFSETQ. The V and J ends lost 6 bases and 4 bases, in that order; junction bases with no gene match: 8. The full variable domain, with the rest looked up from reference TRBV5-1 and TRBJ2-1, is KAGVTQTPRYLIKTRGQQVTLSCSPISGHRSVSWYQQTPGQGLQFLFEYFSETQRNKGNFPGRFSGRQFSNSRSEMNVSTLELGDSALYLCASKTGTGLYNEQFFGPGTRLTVL.

The chain employs TRBV28 and TRBJ2-5; a weak D match, TRBD1 (6 bases). The CDR3 length is 17 residues. In germline, CDR1 is MDHEN, CDR2 SYDVKM. Trimming took off 3 bases at V and 0 bases at J, with 17 bases between the two ends. CDR3 residues: CASSLLRQVAHQETQYF. The CDR3 nucleotides read TGTGCCAGCAGTTTGCTCCGACAGGTTGCCCACCAAGAGACCCAGTACTTC.

The rearrangement links TRBV5-6 to TRBJ2-5, with TRBD2 as a possible D gene (5 bases). Trimming removed 4 bases at V and 2 bases at J, with 9 bases between. The CDR3 runs 13 residues. Germline CDR1 reads SGHDT; CDR2 reads YYEEEE. For the CDR3, the DNA is TGTGCCAGCAGCCCCAGGAGGCAAGAGACCCAGTACTTC. It specifies CASSPRRQETQYF.

CDR3 nucleotides: TGTGCCAGCAGTTTATCGTTGGGGGGGCGCTACGAGCAGTACTTC. This gives the protein CASSLSLGGRYEQYF. The J gene is TRBJ2-7, the V gene TRBV27; perhaps TRBD2 as D (7 bases). Trimming removed 0 bases from V and 3 bases from J, with 12 bases in between. The CDR3 runs 15 residues. Germline-derived CDR1 and CDR2 are MNHEY and SMNVEV (reference sequence).

The chain carries TRBV28 and TRBJ1-5; D remains unclear. This CDR3 contains 14 residues. The germline V gene has CDR1 MDHEN and CDR2 SYDVKM. V was clipped by 5 bases and J by 0 bases, with 8 bases between them. CDR3 nucleotides: TGTGCCAGCAGTGTCCAGAATAGCAATCAGCCCCAGCATTTT. This sequence encodes CASSVQNSNQPQHF.

The rearrangement joins TRBV2 to TRBJ2-5, with a tentative D call TRBD1 (5 bases). With 3 bases removed from V and 5 bases from J, the gap between germline ends came to 13 bases. The V gene's germline CDR1 is SNHLY and CDR2 FYNNEI. This CDR3 is 14 amino acids long. This chain's CDR3 is CASSESRVGETQYF. As DNA, the CDR3 is TGTGCCAGCAGTGAGAGCAGGGTAGGGGAGACCCAGTACTTC.